One and the same sample provided the 32 T cell receptor beta chains below, sequenced in a study of shared clonotypes between healthy human individuals. Generated by immunoSEQ multiplex PCR, the TCRdb table keeps only in-frame clones and is missing some. The sample includes 1,500,000 or so clones, roughly 98.5% of them seen just once. Sequencing was carried out using naive CD4+ T cells sorted from blood. Sample subset: CD45RA+ positively selected. These receptors originate from a man aged 25 to 40 in good health.

The rearrangement links TRBV6-4 to TRBJ2-1; D possibly corresponds to TRBD1 (5 bases). V lost 6 bases, J lost 0 bases, and 9 bases lay in between. Germline values: CDR1 MRHNA, CDR2 SNTAGT. The CDR3 extends over 14 amino acids. CDR3 nucleotides: TGTGCCAGCAGACCGACAGCCTCCTACAATGAGCAGTTCTTC. The encoded protein is CASRPTASYNEQFF.

This clone appeared a single time. The gene calls are TRBV18 and TRBJ2-1; tentatively, D is TRBD1 (5 bases). Per germline, CDR1 KGHSH and CDR2 LQKENI. V lost 2 bases and J lost 0, with 11 bases in between. There are 16 residues in the CDR3. The CDR3 DNA sequence: TGTGCCAGCTCACCAAGGGGATCCAGCTCCTACAATGAGCAGTTCTTC. Its translation: CASSPRGSSSYNEQFF. The full variable domain, rest sourced from reference TRBV18 and TRBJ2-1, is NAGVMQNPRHLVRRRGQEARLRCSPMKGHSHVYWYRQLPEEGLKFMVYLQKENIIDESGMPKERFSAEFPKEGPSILRIQQVVRGDSAAYFCASSPRGSSSYNEQFFGPGTRLTVL.

This rearrangement joins TRBV5-1 to TRBJ2-2, with no clear D. The germline V gene has CDR1 SGHRS and CDR2 YFSETQ. The CDR3 length is 15 residues. Trimming cost V 4 bases and J 0 bases, with 10 bases left between them. CDR3: CASSPLTTNTGELFF. The CDR3, as DNA: TGCGCCAGCAGCCCTTTGACGACGAACACCGGGGAGCTGTTTTTT.

The chain carries TRBV28 and TRBJ2-3; 8 bases map to TRBD1. After removal of 3 bases from V and 10 bases from J, the junction contained 24 bases not matched to a gene. Germline CDR1 and CDR2: MDHEN and SYDVKM. The CDR3 is 19 residues long. The CDR3 DNA is TGTGCCAGCAGTTTCCTAGGGGACGGACAGGGCGCGCTCTCTGGGGCGCAGTATTTT. Protein: CASSFLGDGQGALSGAQYF.

V and J are TRBV10-3 and TRBJ1-2, with a possible D match to TRBD1 (5 bases). The CDR3 spans 15 residues. Germline CDR1 is ENHRY and CDR2 is SYGVKD. With 0 bases removed from V and 2 bases from J, the gap between germline ends came to 10 bases. DNA for the CDR3: TGTGCCATCAGTGAGTCAGGGGTGATAAACTATGGCTACACCTTC. Its protein is CAISESGVINYGYTF.

The rearrangement links TRBV7-6 to TRBJ2-5, with 9 bases aligning to TRBD2. Trimming took 4 bases from V and 5 from J; bases not matched to a gene: 14. The CDR3 contains 17 residues. CDR1 and CDR2 from the germline V gene are SGHVS and FNYEAQ. This CDR3 is CASSSRVRTSAGETQYF. Here the CDR3 DNA reads TGTGCCAGCAGCTCCCGGGTGAGGACTAGCGCGGGTGAGACCCAGTACTTC.

The chain couples TRBV28 to TRBJ1-5; 8 positions match TRBD1. Germline lookup yields CDR1 MDHEN and CDR2 SYDVKM. The CDR3 has 15 amino acids. J lost 6 bases, V lost 7 bases, and 11 bases had no gene match. CDR3 sequence (DNA): TGTGCCAGCAAAGGCCAGGGGGCGATAAGTCAGCCCCAGCATTTT. This gives the protein CASKGQGAISQPQHF.

V usage is TRBV28 and J usage is TRBJ1-4; 7 nucleotides agree with TRBD1. V trimming: 4 bases; J trimming: 8 bases; junction bases outside the gene matches: 7. Per the germline V gene, CDR1 is MDHEN and CDR2 is SYDVKM. The CDR3 extends over 14 amino acids. The CDR3 sequence is CASSSTGEWEKLFF. The CDR3 bases are TGTGCCAGCAGTTCAACAGGGGAATGGGAAAAACTGTTTTTT.

This clone was detected only once. V gene TRBV7-2 combines with J gene TRBJ2-1; D not resolved. Looked up from germline, CDR1 is SGHTA and CDR2 is FQGNSA. This CDR3 is 14 amino acids long. The ends were cut back, 5 bases at V and 0 bases at J, with 8 bases in the middle. The CDR3 loop reads CASSLFSSYNEQFF. The DNA for the CDR3 is TGTGCCAGCAGCCTCTTTAGCTCCTACAATGAGCAGTTCTTC. Full variable domain (remainder filled in from reference TRBV7-2 and TRBJ2-1): GAGVSQSPSNKVTEKGKDVELRCDPISGHTALYWYRQSLGQGLEFLIYFQGNSAPDKSGLPSDRFSAERTGGSVSTLTIQRTQQEDSAVYLCASSLFSSYNEQFFGPGTRLTVL.

This sequence joins TRBV7-2 and TRBJ2-6; D is unresolved. V dropped 7 bases and J dropped 3 bases, with 7 bases sitting between them. The CDR3 totals 13 residues. The germline V gene encodes CDR1 SGHTA and CDR2 FQGNSA. The CDR3 DNA reads as TGTGCCAGCACCACTCGTGGGGCCAACGTCCTGACTTTC. Amino acids: CASTTRGANVLTF.

The CDR3 region has the DNA TGCGCCAGCAGCCCGCGGGGAAGGGTTGCCACCGGGGAGCTGTTTTTT. Translated: CASSPRGRVATGELFF. The chain has TRBV5-1 and TRBJ2-2, with D maybe TRBD2 (6 bases). CDR1 SGHRS and CDR2 YFSETQ come from the germline V gene. The CDR3 runs to 16 residues. V was cut by 4 bases and J by 4 bases, with 17 bases left in between.

The chain carries TRBV2 and TRBJ2-7; 10 nucleotides agree with TRBD1. The germline gives CDR1 SNHLY, CDR2 FYNNEI. The CDR3 is 14 residues long. The J segment lost 4 bases and the V segment lost 5 bases, leaving 5 bases of the junction unmatched. The CDR3 loop is CASSRDRGDYEQYF. CDR3 coding DNA: TGTGCCAGCAGTCGGGACAGGGGCGATTACGAGCAGTACTTC.

CDR3 region: CASSPYWVQEQYF. DNA for the CDR3: TGTGCCAGCAGCCCCTATTGGGTTCAAGAGCAGTACTTC. The chain employs TRBV5-6 and TRBJ2-7; no clear D. The CDR3 totals 13 residues. Germline CDR1 SGHDT, CDR2 YYEEEE. V lost 4 bases, J lost 7 bases, and 15 bases lay in between. Using reference TRBV5-6 and TRBJ2-7 for the parts outside the CDR3, the full variable domain is DAGVTQSPTHLIKTRGQQVTLRCSPKSGHDTVSWYQQALGQGPQFIFQYYEEEERQRGNFPDRFSGHQFPNYSSELNVNALLLGDSALYLCASSPYWVQEQYFGPGTRLTVT.

Written as DNA, the CDR3 is TGTGCCAGCAGTTCGCCCTTTGACTCCTGGGGGTTCTTC. Protein product: CASSSPFDSWGFF. The chain has TRBV28 and TRBJ2-1, with D unresolved. The CDR3 is 13 residues long. Germline CDR1 is MDHEN and CDR2 is SYDVKM. Trimming pared 4 bases from V and 15 bases from J, leaving 19 bases between.

The chain links TRBV19 to TRBJ2-7; D unclear. This CDR3 is 13 amino acids long. In germline, CDR1 is LNHDA, CDR2 SQIVND (reference sequence). V was pared by 4 bases and J by 2 bases, with 9 bases between. CDR3 protein: CASSNRGPYEQYF. CDR3 sequence (DNA): TGTGCCAGTAGTAATCGAGGCCCCTACGAGCAGTACTTC.

This sequence joins TRBV5-6 and TRBJ2-7; D is possibly TRBD1 (6 bases). This CDR3 is 15 amino acids long. CDR1 is SGHDT, CDR2 YYEEEE, per germline. Between the trimmed V and J ends, which lost 5 bases and 2 bases, there was a span of 17 bases. DNA of the CDR3: TGTGCCAGCAGGTCAGGGGCCGGGTGGGCCTACGAGCAGTACTTC. Translating it yields CASRSGAGWAYEQYF.

CDR3 sequence: CASSLYSGGAAETQYF. CDR3 DNA sequence: TGCGCCAGCAGCTTGTACAGCGGCGGAGCGGCCGAGACCCAGTACTTC. The rearrangement links TRBV5-1 to TRBJ2-5, with D possibly being TRBD2 (5 bases). Germline CDR1 and CDR2: SGHRS and YFSETQ. Trimming removed 1 base from V and 5 bases from J, with 18 bases in between. CDR3 size: 16 residues.

The J gene is TRBJ2-2, the V gene TRBV18; tentatively, D is TRBD1 (5 bases). Germline CDR1 reads KGHSH; CDR2 reads LQKENI. V lost 3 bases and J 7 bases, leaving 12 bases between the germline ends. There are 14 residues in the CDR3. For the CDR3, the DNA is TGTGCCAGCTCACCGGACATCACCAGCGGGGAGCTGTTTTTT. As protein: CASSPDITSGELFF.

V usage is TRBV10-3 and J usage is TRBJ2-1, with 8 nucleotides matching TRBD2. The CDR3 sequence is 13 residues long. Looked up from germline, CDR1 is ENHRY and CDR2 is SYGVKD. V was pared by 10 bases and J by 2 bases, with 4 bases of the junction left unmatched. CDR3 residues: CATSGSPYNEQFF. Written as DNA, the CDR3 is TGTGCCACCAGCGGGAGCCCCTACAATGAGCAGTTCTTC.

The chain uses TRBV6-1 and TRBJ2-1; TRBD1 might be the D (6 bases). The germline gives CDR1 MNHNS, CDR2 SASEGT. V was shortened by 6 bases and J by 15 bases, with 18 bases between the two germline ends. The CDR3 has 12 amino acids. The CDR3 bases are TGTGCCAGCAGGGTTCCGGGACAAGGGCTGTTCTTC. This translates into CASRVPGQGLFF.

CDR3 protein: CASSDTGLPYEQYF. The CDR3 DNA follows: TGTGCCAGCAGTGACACAGGCTTACCCTACGAGCAGTACTTC. V is TRBV28 and J is TRBJ2-7, with D perhaps matching TRBD1 (5 bases). Germline V lookup: CDR1 MDHEN, CDR2 SYDVKM. This CDR3 is 14 amino acids long. Trimming took 5 bases from V and 2 from J, leaving 13 bases between them.

J is TRBJ1-2 and V is TRBV5-4; TRBD1 matches 7 bases. The germline V gene encodes CDR1 SGHNT and CDR2 YYREEE (reference sequence). The CDR3 totals 14 residues. With V trimmed by 2 bases and J by 0 bases, 1 base remained unmatched. The CDR3 DNA follows: TGTGCCAGCAGCTTACAGGGGTCTAACTATGGCTACACCTTC. Amino acid sequence: CASSLQGSNYGYTF.

CDR3 nucleotide sequence: TGTGCCAGCAGCTTAGCGAGTCCCACAGATACGCAGTATTTT. Its protein is CASSLASPTDTQYF. J is TRBJ2-3 and V is TRBV7-6; no clear D gene. V was clipped by 0 bases and J by 2 bases, with 6 bases between them. CDR3 size: 14 residues. Germline V gene lookup returns CDR1 SGHVS and CDR2 FNYEAQ.

The rearrangement joins TRBV15 to TRBJ1-5, with D maybe TRBD1 (5 bases). CDR3 length: 17 amino acids. Germline V gene lookup returns CDR1 LNHNV and CDR2 YYDKDF (reference sequence). V lost 0 bases, J lost 4 bases, and 16 bases lay in between. The CDR3 sequence: CATSRDKDSWGNQPQHF. In DNA form, the CDR3 reads TGTGCCACCAGCAGAGATAAGGACTCCTGGGGGAATCAGCCCCAGCATTTT.

In this sample, this clone turned up once. The chain links TRBV2 to TRBJ2-7; the match to TRBD2 covers 7 bases. The CDR3 runs to 15 residues. Germline CDR1 reads SNHLY; CDR2 reads FYNNEI. The V gene end was trimmed by 10 bases and the J gene end by 4 bases; junction bases not matched to a gene: 16. Here the CDR3 DNA reads TGTGCCACCGCTGAGGGGACTACCGACCTTTACGAGCAGTACTTC. Amino acids: CATAEGTTDLYEQYF.

The gene calls are TRBV6-1 and TRBJ1-5; TRBD1 is a possible D gene (6 bases). The V and J ends lost 6 bases and 11 bases respectively, with 20 bases between them. Germline V gene lookup returns CDR1 MNHNS and CDR2 SASEGT. This CDR3 region has 14 residues. CDR3 nucleotide sequence: TGTGCCAGCAGCACCAGAACAGGGAGAAGCACCCAGCATTTT. It translates to CASSTRTGRSTQHF.

The chain links TRBV7-9 to TRBJ1-1, with 8 bases aligning to TRBD1. The V segment lost 5 bases and the J segment 7 bases; nucleotides outside the gene matches: 9. CDR1 is SEHNR and CDR2 is FQNEAQ in the germline V gene (reference sequence). This CDR3 is 14 amino acids long. As DNA, the CDR3 is TGTGCCAGCAGCCCAGAGGGTGGACAGGGTGAAGCTTTCTTT. Translated, it gives CASSPEGGQGEAFF. The variable domain in full, with the rest retrieved from reference TRBV7-9 and TRBJ1-1, is DTGVSQNPRHKITKRGQNVTFRCDPISEHNRLYWYRQTLGQGPEFLTYFQNEAQLEKSRLLSDRFSAERPKGSFSTLEIQRTEQGDSAMYLCASSPEGGQGEAFFGQGTRLTVV.

The genes are TRBV6-5 and TRBJ1-4; D unclear. Trimming left V 7 bases short and J 0 bases short, with 12 bases between. The length of the CDR3 is 15 residues. The germline CDR1 and CDR2 sequences are MNHEY and SVGAGI. CDR3 sequence: CASTSGPSTNEKLFF. The CDR3 region has the DNA TGTGCCAGCACCAGCGGGCCTTCAACTAATGAAAAACTGTTTTTT.

The genes are TRBV18 and TRBJ2-7, with D perhaps matching TRBD1 (6 bases). V gave up 3 bases and J gave up 7 bases, with 22 bases separating them. The germline gives CDR1 KGHSH, CDR2 LQKENI. The CDR3 length is 16 residues. CDR3 protein: CASSPLQGPSTGEQYF. The DNA for the CDR3 is TGTGCCAGCTCACCTTTACAGGGCCCCTCTACGGGGGAGCAGTACTTC.

The chain uses TRBV25-1 and TRBJ1-3; D is undetermined. CDR1 and CDR2 (germline): MGHDK, SYGVNS. Between the trimmed V and J ends, which lost 3 bases and 9 bases, there was a span of 12 bases. This CDR3 region has 13 residues. The CDR3 loop reads CASSDPSLLTIYF. CDR3 bases: TGTGCCAGCAGTGATCCCTCCCTCCTCACCATATATTTT.

The V and J genes are TRBV11-2 and TRBJ2-7; 15 nucleotides align to TRBD2. CDR3 length equals 19 residues. V was clipped by 1 base and J by 0 bases; unmatched bases: 7. Looked up from germline, CDR1 is SGHAT and CDR2 is FQNNGV. The DNA of the CDR3 is TGTGCCAGCAGCTTAGTAGGGACTAGCGGGAGGCCTTCCTCCTACGAGCAGTACTTC. The encoded protein is CASSLVGTSGRPSSYEQYF.

The chain uses TRBV18 and TRBJ2-1; TRBD2 matches 8 bases. This CDR3 contains 17 residues. V lost 4 bases, J lost 4 bases, and 12 bases stayed unmatched. CDR1 is KGHSH, CDR2 LQKENI, per germline. The CDR3 nucleotides are TGTGCCAGCTCACGTCGGGAGATCGGGACTAGTTACAATGAGCAGTTCTTC. Its translation: CASSRREIGTSYNEQFF. The variable domain in full, completed from reference TRBV18 and TRBJ2-1, reads NAGVMQNPRHLVRRRGQEARLRCSPMKGHSHVYWYRQLPEEGLKFMVYLQKENIIDESGMPKERFSAEFPKEGPSILRIQQVVRGDSAAYFCASSRREIGTSYNEQFFGPGTRLTVL.